This TCR beta chain comes out of a study of CD8 T cells in Susac syndrome. The germline V gene has CDR1 LGHDT and CDR2 YNNKEL (reference sequence). The length of the CDR3 is 14 residues. J was trimmed by 6 bases and V by 1 base; bases with no gene match: 0. After extraction with the RNeasy kit, about 0.45 to 1 ug of the RNA was reverse transcribed using random hexamers. TCRdb reanalysed the immunoSEQ multiplex PCR reads using MiXCR and keeps one entry per CDR3 protein. The table shows around 150,000 distinct CDR3 sequences, with 94% occurring only once. Sequencing targeted TCR beta in T cells from blood (CD8+ and CD4+).

The TCR sequence derives from a human donor in good health. The sample comprised CD8+ T cells from PBMCs. The chain joins TRBV3-1 to TRBJ1-4; 9 nucleotides match TRBD1. The CDR3 loop is CASSQGTGDEKLFF. DNA for the CDR3: TGTGCCAGCAGCCAAGGGACAGGGGATGAAAAACTGTTTTTT.